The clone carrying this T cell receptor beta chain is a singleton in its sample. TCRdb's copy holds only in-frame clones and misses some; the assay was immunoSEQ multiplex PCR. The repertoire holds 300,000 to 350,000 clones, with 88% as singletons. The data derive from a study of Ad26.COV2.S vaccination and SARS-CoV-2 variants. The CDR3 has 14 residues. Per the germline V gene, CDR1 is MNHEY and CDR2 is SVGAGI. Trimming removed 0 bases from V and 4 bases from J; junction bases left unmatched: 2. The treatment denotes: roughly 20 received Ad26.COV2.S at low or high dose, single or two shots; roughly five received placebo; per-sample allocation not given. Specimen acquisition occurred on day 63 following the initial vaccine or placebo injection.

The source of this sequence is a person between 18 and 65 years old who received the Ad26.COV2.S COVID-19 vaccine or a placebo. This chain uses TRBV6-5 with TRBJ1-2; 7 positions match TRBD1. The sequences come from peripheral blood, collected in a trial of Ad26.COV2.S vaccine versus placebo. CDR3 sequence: CASSYSRGVYGYTF. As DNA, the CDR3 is TGTGCCAGCAGTTACTCCAGGGGGGTCTATGGCTACACCTTC.